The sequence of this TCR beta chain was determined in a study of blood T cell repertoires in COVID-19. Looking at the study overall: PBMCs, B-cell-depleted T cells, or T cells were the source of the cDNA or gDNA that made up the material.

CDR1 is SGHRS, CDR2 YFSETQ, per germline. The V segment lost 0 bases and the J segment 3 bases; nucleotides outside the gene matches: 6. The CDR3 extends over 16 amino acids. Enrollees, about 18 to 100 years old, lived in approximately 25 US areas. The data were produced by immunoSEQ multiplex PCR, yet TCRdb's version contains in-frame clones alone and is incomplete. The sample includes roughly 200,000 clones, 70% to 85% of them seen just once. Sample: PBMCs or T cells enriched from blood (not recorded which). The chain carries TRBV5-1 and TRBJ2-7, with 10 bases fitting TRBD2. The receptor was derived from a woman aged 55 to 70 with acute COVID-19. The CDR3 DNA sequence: TGCGCCAGCAGCTTGGTTAGCGGGAGGATGGACTACGAGCAGTACTTC. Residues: CASSLVSGRMDYEQYF.